Here is one T cell receptor beta chain with its context. Its target is unknown. The CDR3 runs to 12 residues. Trimming left V 5 bases short and J 5 bases short, with 7 bases between. Germline V lookup: CDR1 LNHDA, CDR2 SQIVND (reference sequence). The source of the sample is a study of cytomegalovirus exposure and HLA in healthy donors. Overall study context: From donors who were HLA-typed, an early data release held 65 million to 85 million unique TCRs. Whole-study findings and limits: As a later analysis showed, several of the most significant clusters appeared to be linked to common viral pathogens. Later findings reportedly placed an Asian-associated ancestry cluster below the roughly 700-donor mean for N-insertions. Upon later analysis, TCR association rates were observed to vary by HLA locus, being highest for DRB1 and lowest for HLA-C.

Amplification used 60 Vbeta primers and 13 Jbeta primers. TCRdb's copy holds only in-frame clones and misses some; the assay was immunoSEQ multiplex PCR. With approximately 120,000 clones in the sample, the ten largest clones hold about 2.7%. Sequencing used PBMCs. V gene TRBV19 combines with J gene TRBJ1-5; D remains ambiguous. The TCR was taken from a man under 40 in good health and CMV-seronegative. DNA of the CDR3: TGTGCCAGTAGTCTGCGAGATCAGCCCCAGCATTTT. Protein product: CASSLRDQPQHF. Full variable domain (outside the CDR3, taken from reference TRBV19 and TRBJ1-5): DGGITQSPKYLFRKEGQNVTLSCEQNLNHDAMYWYRQDPGQGLRLIYYSQIVNDFQKGDIAEGYSVSREKKESFPLTVTSAQKNPTAFYLCASSLRDQPQHFGDGTRLSIL.